The rows below give T cell receptor beta chains drawn from one sample of a study of molecular identifiers for immune sequencing clone quantification. TCRdb passed the PCR reads through MiXCR, listing each CDR3 protein once. The table records 460,000 or so distinct CDR3 sequences, around 23% of them present only once. Sequences were obtained from naive CD8+ T cells from blood, with Jurkat cell RNA spiked in. Receptors originate from a human donor in good health. Some libraries in this study had Jurkat cell RNA spiked in. The CDR3 runs from the conserved cysteine through the conserved F or W. D genes are given only for firm matches. Clone size is stated in some rows and not others, as once, few, many or a class when expanded.

CDR3aa: CASSGTGIPDNEQFF
CDR3nt: TGTGCCAGCAGCGGGACAGGGATCCCAGACAATGAGCAGTTCTTC
abundance: -
j_gene: TRBJ2-1
v_gene: TRBV7-9
d_gene: TRBD1

CDR3aa: CASSRSDTQYF
CDR3nt: TGTGCCAGCAGTCGTTCAGATACGCAGTATTTT
abundance: many
j_gene: TRBJ2-3
v_gene: TRBV6-5
d_gene: -

CDR3aa: CASSIRTGDNSPLHF
CDR3nt: TGTGCCAGTAGTATACGGACAGGAGATAATTCACCCCTCCACTTT
abundance: -
j_gene: TRBJ1-6
v_gene: TRBV19
d_gene: TRBD1

CDR3aa: CASSPWTDHNEKLFF
CDR3nt: TGCGCCAGCAGCCCATGGACAGACCATAATGAAAAACTGTTTTTT
abundance: -
j_gene: TRBJ1-4
v_gene: TRBV5-1
d_gene: -

CDR3aa: CASSAQTSGSTDTQYF
CDR3nt: TGTGCCAGCAGCGCCCAGACTAGCGGGTCCACAGATACGCAGTATTTT
abundance: many
j_gene: TRBJ2-3
v_gene: TRBV7-8
d_gene: TRBD2

CDR3aa: CASSLAGTAHYNEQFF
CDR3nt: TGTGCCAGCAGCTTAGCAGGGACAGCTCACTACAATGAGCAGTTCTTC
abundance: many
j_gene: TRBJ2-1
v_gene: TRBV11-2
d_gene: TRBD1

CDR3aa: CASSHIRGQERSPLHF
CDR3nt: TGCGCCAGCAGCCATATAAGAGGACAAGAGCGTTCACCCCTCCACTTT
abundance: -
j_gene: TRBJ1-6
v_gene: TRBV4-1
d_gene: -

CDR3aa: CASSYIGGPNGAGELFF
CDR3nt: TGTGCCAGCAGTTACATAGGCGGCCCAAATGGCGCCGGGGAGCTGTTTTTT
abundance: -
j_gene: TRBJ2-2
v_gene: TRBV6-5
d_gene: -

CDR3aa: CSARDLADYGYTF
CDR3nt: TGCAGTGCTAGAGATCTGGCAGACTATGGCTACACCTTC
abundance: -
j_gene: TRBJ1-2
v_gene: TRBV20-1
d_gene: -

CDR3aa: CASSFQGDLLYGYTF
CDR3nt: TGTGCCAGCAGCTTCCAGGGGGACCTCCTCTATGGCTACACCTTC
abundance: -
j_gene: TRBJ1-2
v_gene: TRBV5-4
d_gene: TRBD1

CDR3aa: CASSLDTANEKLFF
CDR3nt: TGTGCCAGCAGCTTGGACACGGCTAATGAAAAACTGTTTTTT
abundance: many
j_gene: TRBJ1-4
v_gene: TRBV5-6
d_gene: -

CDR3aa: CASSLADEQFF
CDR3nt: TGCGCCAGCAGCTTAGCCGATGAGCAGTTCTTC
abundance: many
j_gene: TRBJ2-1
v_gene: TRBV5-1
d_gene: -

CDR3aa: CASSYLTGKGPQHF
CDR3nt: TGTGCCAGCAGTTACTTAACAGGCAAGGGGCCCCAGCATTTT
abundance: many
j_gene: TRBJ1-5
v_gene: TRBV6-2/TRBV6-3
d_gene: -

CDR3aa: CASSGRLAASPETQYF
CDR3nt: TGTGCCAGCAGTGGAAGACTAGCGGCCTCACCAGAGACCCAGTACTTC
abundance: -
j_gene: TRBJ2-5
v_gene: TRBV27
d_gene: TRBD2

CDR3aa: CASSLSFMGSGKLFF
CDR3nt: TGTGCCAGCAGTTTATCTTTCATGGGGTCGGGAAAACTGTTTTTT
abundance: many
j_gene: TRBJ1-4
v_gene: TRBV28
d_gene: -

CDR3aa: CASSQVAVAGGTDTQYF
CDR3nt: TGTGCCAGCAGCCAAGTGGCGGTAGCGGGAGGTACAGATACGCAGTATTTT
abundance: -
j_gene: TRBJ2-3
v_gene: TRBV14
d_gene: TRBD2

CDR3aa: CASSPDRGGYEQYF
CDR3nt: TGTGCCAGCAGCCCAGACAGGGGGGGTTACGAGCAGTACTTC
abundance: many
j_gene: TRBJ2-7
v_gene: TRBV7-2
d_gene: TRBD1

CDR3aa: CATSDFSSGSVDTQYF
CDR3nt: TGTGCCACCAGTGATTTTTCTAGCGGGAGCGTAGATACGCAGTATTTT
abundance: -
j_gene: TRBJ2-3
v_gene: TRBV24-1
d_gene: TRBD2

CDR3aa: CASSQDPAGGYEQFF
CDR3nt: TGCGCCAGCAGCCAAGATCCAGCGGGAGGCTATGAGCAGTTCTTC
abundance: few
j_gene: TRBJ2-1
v_gene: TRBV4-1
d_gene: TRBD2

CDR3aa: CASSFFPRTSGGAQGTQYF
CDR3nt: TGTGCCAGCAGCTTTTTCCCTAGGACTAGCGGGGGGGCCCAAGGGACCCAGTACTTC
abundance: few
j_gene: TRBJ2-5
v_gene: TRBV7-6
d_gene: TRBD2

CDR3aa: CASKVAGHAPQYF
CDR3nt: TGTGCCAGCAAGGTTGCTGGGCACGCGCCTCAGTACTTC
abundance: -
j_gene: TRBJ2-5
v_gene: TRBV12-3/TRBV12-4
d_gene: -

CDR3aa: CASSRVEWPQHF
CDR3nt: TGTGCCAGCAGTAGGGTAGAATGGCCCCAGCATTTT
abundance: many
j_gene: TRBJ1-5
v_gene: TRBV28
d_gene: -

CDR3aa: CASSPGLAGAEQETQYF
CDR3nt: TGTGCCAGCAGCCCGGGACTAGCGGGAGCGGAGCAAGAGACCCAGTACTTC
abundance: -
j_gene: TRBJ2-5
v_gene: TRBV13
d_gene: TRBD2

CDR3aa: CASSQDQLGGQLNTEAFF
CDR3nt: TGTGCCAGCAGCCAAGACCAGCTCGGAGGACAGCTGAACACTGAAGCTTTCTTT
abundance: -
j_gene: TRBJ1-1
v_gene: TRBV4-2
d_gene: -

CDR3aa: CASSTQDYPNYNEQFF
CDR3nt: TGTGCCAGTAGTACGCAGGACTACCCGAACTACAATGAGCAGTTCTTC
abundance: few
j_gene: TRBJ2-1
v_gene: TRBV19
d_gene: -

CDR3aa: CASSYFPEGNEQYF
CDR3nt: TGTGCCAGCAGTTACTTCCCGGAGGGCAACGAGCAGTACTTC
abundance: many
j_gene: TRBJ2-7
v_gene: TRBV6-2/TRBV6-3
d_gene: -

CDR3aa: CASSLGTETNYGYTF
CDR3nt: TGTGCCAGCAGCCTTGGGACAGAGACTAACTATGGCTACACCTTC
abundance: few
j_gene: TRBJ1-2
v_gene: TRBV5-3
d_gene: TRBD1

CDR3aa: CASSLGTGPGELFF
CDR3nt: TGTGCCAGCAGTTTAGGGACAGGCCCCGGGGAGCTGTTTTTT
abundance: many
j_gene: TRBJ2-2
v_gene: TRBV27
d_gene: TRBD1

CDR3aa: CASSPTTGSGTEAFF
CDR3nt: TGTGCCAGCTCACCAACAACAGGGTCAGGCACTGAAGCTTTCTTT
abundance: many
j_gene: TRBJ1-1
v_gene: TRBV18
d_gene: -

CDR3aa: CASRQQGNTGELFF
CDR3nt: TGTGCCAGCAGACAACAGGGGAACACCGGGGAGCTGTTTTTT
abundance: -
j_gene: TRBJ2-2
v_gene: TRBV28
d_gene: -

CDR3aa: CASSTKNRDRVRSEQFF
CDR3nt: TGTGCCAGCTCAACTAAGAACCGGGACAGGGTCCGAAGTGAGCAGTTCTTC
abundance: -
j_gene: TRBJ2-1
v_gene: TRBV18
d_gene: TRBD1

CDR3aa: CASSLSPGRLTDTQYF
CDR3nt: TGTGCCAGCAGTTTATCCCCGGGAAGACTCACAGATACGCAGTATTTT
abundance: many
j_gene: TRBJ2-3
v_gene: TRBV28
d_gene: -

CDR3aa: CASSQGPTTSYEQYF
CDR3nt: TGTGCCAGCAGCCAAGGTCCGACAACCTCCTACGAGCAGTACTTC
abundance: few
j_gene: TRBJ2-7
v_gene: TRBV14
d_gene: -

CDR3aa: CASSYSKYEQYF
CDR3nt: TGTGCCAGCAGTTACTCGAAGTACGAGCAGTACTTC
abundance: many
j_gene: TRBJ2-7
v_gene: TRBV6-2/TRBV6-3
d_gene: -

CDR3aa: CASSFPGRLDSGANVLTF
CDR3nt: TGTGCCAGCAGTTTCCCGGGACGGCTAGACTCTGGGGCCAACGTCCTGACTTTC
abundance: many
j_gene: TRBJ2-6
v_gene: TRBV6-6
d_gene: -

CDR3aa: CATTTGGNQPQHF
CDR3nt: TGTGCCACCACAACAGGGGGCAATCAGCCCCAGCATTTT
abundance: few
j_gene: TRBJ1-5
v_gene: TRBV6-5
d_gene: TRBD1

CDR3aa: CASSVEHYRGDSLHF
CDR3nt: TGTGCCAGCAGCGTAGAACATTACAGGGGGGATTCCCTCCACTTT
abundance: -
j_gene: TRBJ1-6
v_gene: TRBV7-2
d_gene: TRBD1

CDR3aa: CSARDRLARPNEQYF
CDR3nt: TGCAGTGCTAGAGATAGGCTAGCGAGACCGAACGAGCAGTACTTC
abundance: few
j_gene: TRBJ2-7
v_gene: TRBV20-1
d_gene: -

CDR3aa: CASRRDSGKRGPQHF
CDR3nt: TGTGCCAGCAGACGGGACAGTGGGAAACGAGGGCCCCAGCATTTT
abundance: few
j_gene: TRBJ1-5
v_gene: TRBV6-1
d_gene: TRBD1

CDR3aa: CASSQVTDRSGNTIYF
CDR3nt: TGCGCCAGCAGCCAAGTGACGGACAGATCTGGAAACACCATATATTTT
abundance: many
j_gene: TRBJ1-3
v_gene: TRBV4-1
d_gene: -

CDR3aa: CASSQGAQGNSPLHF
CDR3nt: TGCGCCAGCAGCCAAGGGGCACAGGGGAATTCACCCCTCCACTTT
abundance: few
j_gene: TRBJ1-6
v_gene: TRBV4-1
d_gene: TRBD1

CDR3aa: CASSLAWSSTDTQSF
CDR3nt: TGTGCCAGCAGCTTAGCGTGGAGTAGCACAGATACGCAGTCTTTT
abundance: -
j_gene: TRBJ2-3
v_gene: TRBV27
d_gene: -

CDR3aa: CASSYGQGGEQYF
CDR3nt: TGTGCCAGCAGTTACGGACAGGGCGGCGAGCAGTACTTC
abundance: many
j_gene: TRBJ2-7
v_gene: TRBV6-5
d_gene: TRBD1

CDR3aa: CSVTGQGAGNTIYF
CDR3nt: TGCAGCGTCACAGGACAGGGTGCTGGAAACACCATATATTTT
abundance: few
j_gene: TRBJ1-3
v_gene: TRBV29-1
d_gene: TRBD1

CDR3aa: CASSPGGLGEQYF
CDR3nt: TGTGCCAGCAGCCCAGGAGGTTTGGGCGAGCAGTACTTC
abundance: -
j_gene: TRBJ2-7
v_gene: TRBV9
d_gene: -

CDR3aa: CASQGSSYNEQYF
CDR3nt: TGTGCCAGTCAGGGGAGCTCCTACAATGAGCAGTACTTC
abundance: once
j_gene: TRBJ2-7
v_gene: TRBV19
d_gene: -

CDR3aa: CASLGPWSETQYF
CDR3nt: TGTGCCAGCCTCGGTCCCTGGTCGGAGACCCAGTACTTC
abundance: many
j_gene: TRBJ2-5
v_gene: TRBV2
d_gene: -

CDR3aa: CASTGSNEKLFF
CDR3nt: TGTGCCAGCACTGGCTCTAATGAAAAACTGTTTTTT
abundance: many
j_gene: TRBJ1-4
v_gene: TRBV12-3/TRBV12-4
d_gene: -

CDR3aa: CASSLGRDRAYEQYF
CDR3nt: TGTGCCAGCAGCTTAGGCCGGGACAGGGCCTACGAGCAGTACTTC
abundance: few
j_gene: TRBJ2-7
v_gene: TRBV13
d_gene: TRBD1

CDR3aa: CSAMTQGIGYEQYF
CDR3nt: TGCAGTGCTATGACCCAGGGGATTGGATACGAGCAGTACTTC
abundance: -
j_gene: TRBJ2-7
v_gene: TRBV20-1
d_gene: -

CDR3aa: CASSAPPHLAMETEAFF
CDR3nt: TGTGCCAGCAGCGCACCTCCCCACCTCGCCATGGAGACTGAAGCTTTCTTT
abundance: few
j_gene: TRBJ1-1
v_gene: TRBV9
d_gene: -

CDR3aa: CASSLEGTGGETQYF
CDR3nt: TGTGCCAGCAGCTTAGAGGGAACGGGCGGAGAGACCCAGTACTTC
abundance: few
j_gene: TRBJ2-5
v_gene: TRBV7-9
d_gene: -

CDR3aa: CARRPPPWTNGRAGANTQYF
CDR3nt: TGTGCCCGCAGGCCTCCCCCCTGGACTAACGGGAGGGCCGGTGCAAATACGCAGTATTTT
abundance: -
j_gene: TRBJ2-3
v_gene: TRBV28
d_gene: TRBD2

CDR3aa: CASSPDRGPGNEKLFF
CDR3nt: TGTGCCAGCAGCCCGGACAGGGGGCCGGGTAATGAAAAACTGTTTTTT
abundance: -
j_gene: TRBJ1-4
v_gene: TRBV5-6
d_gene: TRBD1

CDR3aa: CASSIGLDTEAFF
CDR3nt: TGTGCCAGCAGTATTGGATTAGACACTGAAGCTTTCTTT
abundance: few
j_gene: TRBJ1-1
v_gene: TRBV27
d_gene: -

CDR3aa: CASTGAWAGRSGNTIYF
CDR3nt: TGTGCCAGCACCGGCGCGTGGGCAGGGCGCTCTGGAAACACCATATATTTT
abundance: many
j_gene: TRBJ1-3
v_gene: TRBV12-3/TRBV12-4
d_gene: -

CDR3aa: CAISGASYEQYF
CDR3nt: TGTGCCATCTCCGGGGCCTCCTACGAGCAGTACTTC
abundance: many
j_gene: TRBJ2-7
v_gene: TRBV7-9
d_gene: -